A single T cell receptor beta chain is shown here with its context. The read terminates 3 residues ahead of where the CDR3 ends, so the germline J gene completes it. This specimen belongs to a study of T cells in women clearing cervical HPV infection. Study as a whole: Case blood drawn at lesion detection; control blood after infection cleared.

Genomic DNA, averaging about 1,200 ng per sample, yielded TCR beta CDR3 via immunoSEQ. Sequencing was performed with immunoSEQ multiplex PCR; in TCRdb, only in-frame clones are kept and a portion is missing. This repertoire includes 30,000 to 35,000 clones. The CDR3 contains 13 residues. With V trimmed by 5 bases and J by 6 bases, 7 bases remained unmatched. The germline V gene has CDR1 SGHTA and CDR2 FQGTGA. Specimen: blood buffy coat. The origin of this receptor is a woman aged 18-70 years with a cervical HPV16 infection that either progressed to CIN3+ or cleared (not recorded which). The V gene is TRBV7-3, the J gene TRBJ2-7, with 7 bases fitting TRBD1. CDR3 DNA, as far as it was read: TGTGCCAGCAGCCCCCGACAGGGTTCCGAG. Its translation is CASSPRQGSE. The entire CDR3 protein is CASSPRQGSEQYF.